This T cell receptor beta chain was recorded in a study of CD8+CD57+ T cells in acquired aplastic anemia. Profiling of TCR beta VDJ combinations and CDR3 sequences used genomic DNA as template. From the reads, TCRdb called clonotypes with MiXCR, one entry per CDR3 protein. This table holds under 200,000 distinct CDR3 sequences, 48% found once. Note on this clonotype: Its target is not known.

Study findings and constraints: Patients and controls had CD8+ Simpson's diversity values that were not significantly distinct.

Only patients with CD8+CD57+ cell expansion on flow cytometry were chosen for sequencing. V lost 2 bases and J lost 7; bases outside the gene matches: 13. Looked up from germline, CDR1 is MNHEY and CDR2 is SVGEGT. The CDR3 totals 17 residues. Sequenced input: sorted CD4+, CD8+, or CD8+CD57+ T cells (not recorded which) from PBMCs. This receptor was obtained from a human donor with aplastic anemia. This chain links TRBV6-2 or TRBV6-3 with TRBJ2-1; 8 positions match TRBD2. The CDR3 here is CASSYAISSGSTNEQFF. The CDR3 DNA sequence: TGTGCCAGCAGTTACGCCATTTCCAGCGGGAGTACGAATGAGCAGTTCTTC.